Listed below are T cell receptor beta chains from one sample, sequenced in a study of blood T cell repertoires in COVID-19. Sequencing used immunoSEQ multiplex PCR; TCRdb keeps in-frame clones, though not all of them. The data hold more than 100,000 clones, with roughly 80% observed a single time. Material: PBMCs or T cells enriched from blood (not recorded which). The receptors come from a man aged 35-49 years with acute COVID-19. Both conserved end residues are part of each CDR3. D genes are given only for firm matches. For some rows the clone size is stated as once, few or many, or as a class when expanded; others skip it.

CDR3 DNA: TGTGCCAGTAGTATAGATCGGGGGCTAGCGGGGAGCAATGAGCAGTTCTTC; CDR3 protein: CASSIDRGLAGSNEQFF; V gene: TRBV19; J gene: TRBJ2-1; D gene: TRBD2; clone size: -
CDR3 DNA: TGTGCCAGCAGCTTAGAAGTGGCTCAGCCCCAGCATTTT; CDR3 protein: CASSLEVAQPQHF; V gene: TRBV7-9; J gene: TRBJ1-5; D gene: -; clone size: -
CDR3 DNA: TGCGCCAGCAGCTCCCAACCCTTAGCGGGAGGCTACGAGCAGTACTTC; CDR3 protein: CASSSQPLAGGYEQYF; V gene: TRBV5-1; J gene: TRBJ2-7; D gene: TRBD2; clone size: -
CDR3 DNA: TGTGCCAGCAGTGAAACGGCGGGGGGGCCTGAAAACATTCAGTACTTC; CDR3 protein: CASSETAGGPENIQYF; V gene: TRBV25-1; J gene: TRBJ2-4; D gene: TRBD2; clone size: -
CDR3 DNA: TGTGCCAGCAGAGACAGGGATATCACAGATACGCAGTATTTT; CDR3 protein: CASRDRDITDTQYF; V gene: TRBV2; J gene: TRBJ2-3; D gene: TRBD1; clone size: few
CDR3 DNA: TGCGCCAGCAGCTTAACAGGGGAAGGCACAGATACGCAGTATTTT; CDR3 protein: CASSLTGEGTDTQYF; V gene: TRBV5-1; J gene: TRBJ2-3; D gene: TRBD1; clone size: -
CDR3 DNA: TGTGCCAGCCCGCTTACCCCGGGGGACACTGAAGCTTTCTTT; CDR3 protein: CASPLTPGDTEAFF; V gene: TRBV6-5; J gene: TRBJ1-1; D gene: -; clone size: few
CDR3 DNA: TGTGCCACCAGCAGGATTCAGGACAGGTACAATGAGCAGTTCTTC; CDR3 protein: CATSRIQDRYNEQFF; V gene: TRBV15; J gene: TRBJ2-1; D gene: TRBD1; clone size: -
CDR3 DNA: TGTGCCAGCTCACCGGCAGGGGCCGAAAACACCATATATTTT; CDR3 protein: CASSPAGAENTIYF; V gene: TRBV18; J gene: TRBJ1-3; D gene: -; clone size: -
CDR3 DNA: TGTGCCAGCAGCCGGGTCCTAGGACTAGCGGGGGTGACCGGGGAGCTGTTTTTT; CDR3 protein: CASSRVLGLAGVTGELFF; V gene: TRBV14; J gene: TRBJ2-2; D gene: TRBD2; clone size: -
CDR3 DNA: TGTGCCAGCAGCCTCCAACTAGCGGGAGGGCCCGGGGAGCTGTTTTTT; CDR3 protein: CASSLQLAGGPGELFF; V gene: TRBV3-1/TRBV3-2; J gene: TRBJ2-2; D gene: TRBD2; clone size: -
CDR3 DNA: TGTGCCAGCAGCTTAGGCGCCAGGACAGAAGCTTTCTTT; CDR3 protein: CASSLGARTEAFF; V gene: TRBV11-2; J gene: TRBJ1-1; D gene: -; clone size: -
CDR3 DNA: TGTGCCAGCAGCCTGACTGTAAACAATGAGCAGTTCTTC; CDR3 protein: CASSLTVNNEQFF; V gene: TRBV11-2; J gene: TRBJ2-1; D gene: -; clone size: -
CDR3 DNA: TGTGCCAGCAGCCAGCCGGGACAGGGAGACTATGGCTACACCTTC; CDR3 protein: CASSQPGQGDYGYTF; V gene: TRBV3-1/TRBV3-2; J gene: TRBJ1-2; D gene: TRBD1; clone size: -
CDR3 DNA: TGTGCCAGCAGAAAGACAGGGGTCTATGGCTACACCTTC; CDR3 protein: CASRKTGVYGYTF; V gene: TRBV28; J gene: TRBJ1-2; D gene: TRBD1; clone size: -
CDR3 DNA: TGTGCCAGCAGTTGGGACTATAATCAGCCCCAGCATTTT; CDR3 protein: CASSWDYNQPQHF; V gene: TRBV6-5; J gene: TRBJ1-5; D gene: -; clone size: -
CDR3 DNA: TGTGCCACTACCGTTTCGGGACTGATCGAGCAGTACTTC; CDR3 protein: CATTVSGLIEQYF; V gene: TRBV28; J gene: TRBJ2-7; D gene: -; clone size: -
CDR3 DNA: TGTGCCAGCAGCTCCGCGGGTTCACCCCTCCACTTT; CDR3 protein: CASSSAGSPLHF; V gene: TRBV7-3; J gene: TRBJ1-6; D gene: -; clone size: -
CDR3 DNA: TGTGCCAGTAGTATAGGGACAGGGATCGGAAACACCATATATTTT; CDR3 protein: CASSIGTGIGNTIYF; V gene: TRBV19; J gene: TRBJ1-3; D gene: TRBD1; clone size: -
CDR3 DNA: TGTGCCAGCAGCTTTGGACAGGGGGCTACTCTTAACGATGAGCAGTTCTTC; CDR3 protein: CASSFGQGATLNDEQFF; V gene: TRBV5-6; J gene: TRBJ2-1; D gene: TRBD1; clone size: -
CDR3 DNA: TGTGCCAGCAGCTGGGACAGGGCAAATGAGCAGTTCTTC; CDR3 protein: CASSWDRANEQFF; V gene: TRBV3-1/TRBV3-2; J gene: TRBJ2-1; D gene: TRBD1; clone size: -
CDR3 DNA: TGTGCCAGCAGTTCCAAGACTAGCGACAAATTTGGCGAGCAGTACTTC; CDR3 protein: CASSSKTSDKFGEQYF; V gene: TRBV27; J gene: TRBJ2-7; D gene: TRBD2; clone size: -
CDR3 DNA: TGTGCCAGCAGCTTCGGGGGAGGGTATGGCTACACCTTC; CDR3 protein: CASSFGGGYGYTF; V gene: TRBV11-2; J gene: TRBJ1-2; D gene: -; clone size: -
CDR3 DNA: TGTGCCAGCTCACCCGACAGGGATGGAAACACCATATATTTT; CDR3 protein: CASSPDRDGNTIYF; V gene: TRBV18; J gene: TRBJ1-3; D gene: TRBD1; clone size: -
CDR3 DNA: TGCAGCGTTGGGGACAGTAATCAGCCCCAGCATTTT; CDR3 protein: CSVGDSNQPQHF; V gene: TRBV29-1; J gene: TRBJ1-5; D gene: TRBD1; clone size: few
CDR3 DNA: TGTGCCAGTAGCCTAGATGGCCAGGGTAACTATGGCTACACCTTC; CDR3 protein: CASSLDGQGNYGYTF; V gene: TRBV19; J gene: TRBJ1-2; D gene: -; clone size: once
CDR3 DNA: TGTGCCAGCACCCCGGGAGGGAGCACCGGGGAGCTGTTTTTT; CDR3 protein: CASTPGGSTGELFF; V gene: TRBV28; J gene: TRBJ2-2; D gene: TRBD2; clone size: once
CDR3 DNA: TGTGCCAGCAGCTTAGGACAGGGGGGCACCTACGAGCAGTACTTC; CDR3 protein: CASSLGQGGTYEQYF; V gene: TRBV7-9; J gene: TRBJ2-7; D gene: TRBD1; clone size: -
CDR3 DNA: TGTGCCTTGGAGGGCTCTGGAAACACCATATATTTT; CDR3 protein: CALEGSGNTIYF; V gene: TRBV30; J gene: TRBJ1-3; D gene: -; clone size: -
CDR3 DNA: TGTGCCAGCAGACCTGCTCAGGGGACCCACTATGGCTACACCTTC; CDR3 protein: CASRPAQGTHYGYTF; V gene: TRBV6-5; J gene: TRBJ1-2; D gene: -; clone size: -
CDR3 DNA: TGTGCCAGCAGGTTTTTCTGGGACAGGTCAGAGACCCAGTACTTC; CDR3 protein: CASRFFWDRSETQYF; V gene: TRBV7-2; J gene: TRBJ2-5; D gene: TRBD1; clone size: -
CDR3 DNA: TGTGCTAGCAGCGCACTAGCGGGGGGCCGTGAAGAGCAGTTCTTC; CDR3 protein: CASSALAGGREEQFF; V gene: TRBV7-7; J gene: TRBJ2-1; D gene: TRBD2; clone size: -
CDR3 DNA: TGTGCCAGCTCACCGCCCGGGACAGTTATACATGAGCAGTTCTTC; CDR3 protein: CASSPPGTVIHEQFF; V gene: TRBV18; J gene: TRBJ2-1; D gene: TRBD1; clone size: -
CDR3 DNA: TGTGCCAGCAGCCCACAGGGACAGGGGACCTCCTACGAGCAGTACTTC; CDR3 protein: CASSPQGQGTSYEQYF; V gene: TRBV7-2; J gene: TRBJ2-7; D gene: TRBD1; clone size: -
CDR3 DNA: TGTGCCAGCAGTTACTCGACTAGCGGGCAAGAGACCCAGTACTTC; CDR3 protein: CASSYSTSGQETQYF; V gene: TRBV6-7; J gene: TRBJ2-5; D gene: TRBD2; clone size: -
CDR3 DNA: TGTGCCAGCACCCTAGCGGGGGGGGGAGAGACCCAGTACTTC; CDR3 protein: CASTLAGGGETQYF; V gene: TRBV5-5; J gene: TRBJ2-5; D gene: TRBD2; clone size: -
CDR3 DNA: TGTGCCAGCAGCTCGACAGGGGGGGGAGAGACCCAGTACTTC; CDR3 protein: CASSSTGGGETQYF; V gene: TRBV5-4; J gene: TRBJ2-5; D gene: TRBD1; clone size: -
CDR3 DNA: TGTGCCAGCAATATAGGCGGGGGAATAAATTCACCCCTCCACTTT; CDR3 protein: CASNIGGGINSPLHF; V gene: TRBV2; J gene: TRBJ1-6; D gene: -; clone size: -
CDR3 DNA: TGTGCCAGTAATGGTCTATCTAATGAAAAACTGTTTTTT; CDR3 protein: CASNGLSNEKLFF; V gene: TRBV19; J gene: TRBJ1-4; D gene: -; clone size: once
CDR3 DNA: TGTGCCAGCAGCAGGGGGCAGAATTCACCCCTCCACTTT; CDR3 protein: CASSRGQNSPLHF; V gene: TRBV5-8; J gene: TRBJ1-6; D gene: TRBD1; clone size: -
CDR3 DNA: TGTGCCAGCAGCAGGGGACAGCCCTACCCCTTACCCCGTGGGGCCAACGTCCTGACTTTC; CDR3 protein: CASSRGQPYPLPRGANVLTF; V gene: TRBV7-9; J gene: TRBJ2-6; D gene: TRBD1; clone size: -
CDR3 DNA: TGTGCCAGTAGTCTCGGACAGGGGGTTTCCTCCTACGAGCAGTACTTC; CDR3 protein: CASSLGQGVSSYEQYF; V gene: TRBV19; J gene: TRBJ2-7; D gene: TRBD1; clone size: -
CDR3 DNA: TGTGCCAGCAGTTTGGGCGGGGGTCAGCCCCAGCATTTT; CDR3 protein: CASSLGGGQPQHF; V gene: TRBV12-3/TRBV12-4; J gene: TRBJ1-5; D gene: -; clone size: -
CDR3 DNA: TGTGCCAGCAGTCTGGGACTAGCGGGAGGTTCCTCCTACGAGCAGTACTTC; CDR3 protein: CASSLGLAGGSSYEQYF; V gene: TRBV28; J gene: TRBJ2-7; D gene: TRBD2; clone size: -
CDR3 DNA: TGTGCCAGCAGTTACTGGACAGGGACCGAGCAGTACTTC; CDR3 protein: CASSYWTGTEQYF; V gene: TRBV6-5; J gene: TRBJ2-7; D gene: TRBD1; clone size: -
CDR3 DNA: TGTGCCAGCACCACAGCCGAGACTAGCGGAGCCTACGAGCAGTACTTC; CDR3 protein: CASTTAETSGAYEQYF; V gene: TRBV28; J gene: TRBJ2-7; D gene: TRBD2; clone size: -